This T cell receptor (beta chain) was captured by sequencing in a study of blood T cell repertoires in COVID-19. At the level of the study: Italy, Spain and the United States were the sources of the convalescent and acute COVID-19 samples. T cells, B-cell-depleted T cells, or PBMCs supplied cDNA or gDNA.

As to this clone: This specimen includes other DNA sequences encoding the same CDR3.

Original methodology: For nucleated cells, counts were estimated from reference gene primer amplification. Produced via immunoSEQ multiplex PCR; TCRdb's table is partial and in-frame only. V, J and clone size are taken as reported in that table, and D and trimming were inferred from the DNA itself. Of roughly 100,000 clones in the sample, roughly 82% are singletons; the top ten hold 15% to 20%. Sequenced material: peripheral blood. This receptor was identified in a man older than 75 with acute or convalescent COVID-19.

The CDR3 here is CASSTGNEQFF. The DNA for the CDR3 is TGTGCCAGCAGCACCGGGAATGAGCAGTTCTTC. J is TRBJ2-1 and V is TRBV3-1 (or the pseudogene TRBV3-2); D unclear. Trimming removed 5 bases from V and 7 bases from J, with 6 bases in between. The germline CDR1 and CDR2 sequences are LGHDT and YNNKEL (reference sequence). The CDR3 has 11 amino acids.